The 11 T cell receptor beta chains reported below all come from one sample, sequenced in a study of circulating CD8 cells and anti-PD-1 response in melanoma. Live CD3+CD8+TCRalphabeta+ cells were sorted into four subsets by PD-1 and/or TIGIT. TCR libraries were prepared from roughly 15 ng of total RNA with the QIAseq Immune Repertoire TCR panel. TCRdb reanalysed the reads using MiXCR and keeps one entry per CDR3 protein. The table includes approximately 2,000 distinct CDR3 sequences, around 7.2% detected once. This material consisted of CD8+ T cells from PBMCs, taken at baseline or after one month of anti-PD-1 therapy (not recorded which). These receptors all come from a human donor with melanoma.

This clonotype is medium-sized (0.01 to 0.1%) in the sample. This chain joins TRBV20-1 and TRBJ1-1, with D unclear. The V end was cut by 2 bases, the J end by 1 base, with 11 bases between. This CDR3 comprises 14 residues. CDR1 is DFQATT, CDR2 SNEGSKA, per germline (reference sequence). CDR3 region: CSARPEPANTEAFF. CDR3 coding DNA: TGCAGTGCTAGACCTGAGCCGGCGAACACTGAAGCTTTCTTT.

By share, this clonotype ranks as medium-sized. The J gene is TRBJ2-2, the V gene TRBV24-1; tentatively, D is TRBD1 (5 bases). CDR1 is KGHDR, CDR2 SFDVKD, per germline. With 7 bases removed from V and 6 bases from J, the gap between germline ends came to 17 bases. This CDR3 is 15 amino acids long. Here the CDR3 DNA reads TGTGCCACCAGGTCGCGGCAGGGCGAGGCCGGGGAGCTGTTTTTT. Amino acid sequence: CATRSRQGEAGELFF.

In this sample, this clonotype is large. The rearrangement links TRBV5-4 to TRBJ2-7; D is uncertain. Germline V CDR1 and CDR2: SGHNT, YYREEE (reference sequence). V was cut by 2 bases and J by 5 bases, with 17 bases left in between. CDR3 length equals 15 residues. The CDR3 DNA reads TGTGCCAGCAGCTTTGTGGGTTTCGGAGAGGACGAGCAGTACTTC. Protein sequence: CASSFVGFGEDEQYF.

This clonotype is medium-sized. V is TRBV27 and J is TRBJ2-7; D gene uncertain. V dropped 5 bases and J dropped 0 bases, with 11 bases sitting between them. Germline values: CDR1 MNHEY, CDR2 SMNVEV (reference sequence). CDR3 length equals 14 residues. This CDR3 is CASSLTARSYEQYF. CDR3 DNA: TGTGCCAGCAGTCTTACCGCTCGCTCCTACGAGCAGTACTTC.

Comments on this clonotype: Given a much more abundant clone one base away, this may be a read error. The chain has TRBV30 and TRBJ2-7, with TRBD2 as a possible D gene (6 bases). Germline values: CDR1 GTSNPN, CDR2 SVGIG (reference sequence). The CDR3 spans 15 residues. The CDR3 protein is CAWSTPGRNSNEQYF. CDR3 nucleotide sequence: TGTGCCTGGAGTACCCCCGGGAGAAACTCCAACGAGCAGTACTTC.

This clonotype counts as medium-sized (0.01 to 0.1%). The chain employs TRBV28 and TRBJ2-1, with D perhaps TRBD1 (5 bases). The CDR3 covers 13 residues. From germline, CDR1 is MDHEN and CDR2 SYDVKM. V lost 6 bases and J lost 6, with 12 bases in between. This chain's CDR3 is CASREDTTNEQFF. Written as DNA, the CDR3 is TGTGCCAGCAGAGAGGACACCACCAATGAGCAGTTCTTC.

In its sample, this clonotype is medium-sized. The genes are TRBV18 and TRBJ1-5, with D perhaps TRBD1 (5 bases). Germline CDR1 reads KGHSH; CDR2 reads LQKENI. The length of the CDR3 is 15 residues. The V end was cut by 3 bases, the J end by 0 bases, with 9 bases between. This CDR3 reads CASSPLQDSNQPQHF. The CDR3 DNA sequence: TGTGCCAGCTCACCTTTACAGGATAGCAATCAGCCCCAGCATTTT.

Only a few counts were recorded for this clonotype. The CDR3 protein is CASSQEGVAGGPAYEQYF. CDR3 in DNA: TGTGCCAGCAGCCAAGAAGGGGTAGCGGGAGGGCCAGCCTACGAGCAGTACTTC. V is TRBV4-2 and J is TRBJ2-7; TRBD2 matches at 11 bases. The V gene end was trimmed by 0 bases and the J gene end by 2 bases; junction bases not matched to a gene: 9. The CDR3 sequence is 18 residues long. Germline lookup yields CDR1 LGHNA and CDR2 YNFKEQ.

This clonotype is categorized as medium-sized. Sequence at one end of the junction differs from germline and may be a read error. The J gene is TRBJ1-2, the V gene TRBV25-1; D gene uncertain. The CDR3 contains 11 residues. Germline CDR1 and CDR2: MGHDK and SYGVNS. As DNA, the CDR3 is TGTGCCATCAGTACGGGCTATGGCTACACCTTC. This codes for CAISTGYGYTF.

In its sample, this clonotype ranks as medium-sized (0.01 to 0.1%). The rearrangement joins TRBV7-2 to TRBJ2-5, with 10 nucleotides matching TRBD2. The CDR3 length is 15 residues. The J segment lost 5 bases and the V segment lost 5 bases, leaving 8 bases of the junction unmatched. Per germline, CDR1 SGHTA and CDR2 FQGNSA. The CDR3 sequence is CASSPRLAGDETQYF. CDR3 DNA: TGTGCCAGCAGCCCCCGCCTAGCGGGAGATGAGACCCAGTACTTC.

In its sample, this clonotype ranks as medium-sized (0.01 to 0.1%). This likely comes from a read error, as the CDR3 has no conserved phenylalanine or tryptophan at its end. The chain carries TRBV27 and TRBJ2-1; D is unresolved. V was cut by 6 bases and J by 3 bases, with 12 bases left in between. The CDR3 loop spans 14 amino acids. Germline lookup yields CDR1 MNHEY and CDR2 SMNVEV (reference sequence). CDR3 in DNA: TGTGCCAGCAGCGATAGCACTTACTACAATGAGCAGTTCTCC. This gives the protein CASSDSTYYNEQFS.